The clone carrying this TCR beta chain has a single count. Time point of the sample: pretreatment peripheral blood. Spiking each PCR with synthetic TCR analog templates was performed. TCRdb's table, derived via immunoSEQ multiplex PCR, lists solely in-frame clones and lacks some. The sample includes about 52,000 clones, roughly four fifths of them seen just once. These data originate in a study of PD-L1 blockade in urothelial cancer. The V gene lost 2 bases and the J gene lost 5 bases, with 14 bases spanning the gap. This CDR3 comprises 14 residues. Per the germline V gene, CDR1 is SGHDT and CDR2 is YYEEEE.

Sequenced material: PBMCs, taken around atezolizumab (anti-PD-L1) treatment. The chain employs TRBV5-6 and TRBJ2-7; maybe TRBD1 (6 bases). The sequence was obtained from a man in his 70s with urothelial cancer. CDR3 residues: CASSLAGTSNEQYF. CDR3 coding DNA: TGTGCCAGCAGCTTAGCCGGGACAAGCAACGAGCAGTACTTC.